The next 13 T cell receptor beta chains were all read from a single sample in a study of CD8 T cells in ankylosing spondylitis. Overall study results and limits: A motif in TCR beta, a set of under 10 highly homologous variants, appeared characteristic of ankylosing spondylitis blood.

The antigens these receptors bind are not known. MiXCR, applied by TCRdb to the 5' RACE reads, yields one record per CDR3 protein. In the table there are around 540,000 distinct CDR3 sequences, roughly 12% of which are singletons. The sample taken for sequencing was blood, either unsorted or a sorted T cell fraction (not recorded which). These receptors were taken from a male donor with ankylosing spondylitis.

CDR3 in amino acids: CSAGPSGRGETQYF. In DNA, the CDR3 is TGCAGTGCCGGCCCTAGCGGGAGGGGGGAGACCCAGTACTTC. The chain carries TRBV20-1 and TRBJ2-5, with TRBD2 matching over 12 bases. The V segment lost 6 bases and the J segment 5 bases; nucleotides outside the gene matches: 7. Germline values: CDR1 DFQATT, CDR2 SNEGSKA (reference sequence). The CDR3 contains 14 residues.

The V gene is TRBV5-1, the J gene TRBJ2-4, with 11 bases identical to TRBD2. Germline V gene sequence: CDR1 SGHRS, CDR2 YFSETQ. Losses at the gene ends were 4 bases for V and 6 bases for J; bases not matched to a gene: 3. This CDR3 has 14 amino acids. In DNA, the CDR3 is TGCGCCAGCAGCGGCGGGACTAGCGGAAACATTCAGTACTTC. Its translation: CASSGGTSGNIQYF. The complete variable domain, with remaining parts taken from reference TRBV5-1 and TRBJ2-4, reads KAGVTQTPRYLIKTRGQQVTLSCSPISGHRSVSWYQQTPGQGLQFLFEYFSETQRNKGNFPGRFSGRQFSNSRSEMNVSTLELGDSALYLCASSGGTSGNIQYFGAGTRLSVL.

V usage is TRBV5-1 and J usage is TRBJ1-1; 7 positions match TRBD1. This CDR3 contains 16 residues. The germline V gene has CDR1 SGHRS and CDR2 YFSETQ. With V trimmed by 0 bases and J by 1 base, 6 bases remained unmatched. The CDR3 loop is CASSLARDRANTEAFF. Here the CDR3 DNA reads TGCGCCAGCAGCTTGGCTCGGGACAGAGCGAACACTGAAGCTTTCTTT.

This chain joins TRBV18 and TRBJ1-1, with D perhaps matching TRBD1 (6 bases). This CDR3 is built from 17 residues. Trimming removed 2 bases at V and 0 bases at J, with 16 bases between. Germline V gene data show CDR1 as KGHSH and CDR2 as LQKENI. CDR3 DNA: TGTGCCAGCTCACCAGGCTTAGGGGGGGGCGTGAACACTGAAGCTTTCTTT. Amino acids: CASSPGLGGGVNTEAFF.

This clonotype appeared a few times. V gene TRBV29-1 combines with J gene TRBJ2-7; 7 nucleotides align to TRBD1. There are 13 residues in the CDR3. V shed 4 bases, J shed 2 bases, and the junction held 5 bases outside the gene matches. Germline CDR1 SQVTM, CDR2 ANQGSEA. DNA for the CDR3: TGCAGCGTTGGCCAGGGGGTCGCCTACGAGCAGTACTTC. Its translation: CSVGQGVAYEQYF.

This clonotype was recorded a few times. In DNA form, the CDR3 reads TGTGCCAGCAGTGTAGCCCGGGCCAATGAGCAGTTCTTC. Encoded protein: CASSVARANEQFF. The rearrangement links TRBV2 to TRBJ2-1; the D is unclear. Looked up from germline, CDR1 is SNHLY and CDR2 is FYNNEI. This CDR3 comprises 13 residues. The V end was cut by 4 bases, the J end by 6 bases, with 10 bases between.

A few counts support this clonotype. V and J are TRBV11-3 and TRBJ2-1; D unresolved. The CDR3 spans 15 residues. Germline V gene sequence: CDR1 SGHNT, CDR2 YENEEA. With 5 bases removed from V and 4 bases from J, the gap between germline ends came to 15 bases. The CDR3 sequence: CASSPDSNSYNEQFF. CDR3 coding DNA: TGTGCCAGCAGCCCCGACTCGAACTCTTACAATGAGCAGTTCTTC.

This clonotype was counted a few times. Here the CDR3 DNA reads TGTGCCAGCAGCTCAGGGTTAGCGCCTAGTAGGGGTGGTGAGCAGTTCTTC. Its translation is CASSSGLAPSRGGEQFF. The V gene is TRBV7-7, the J gene TRBJ2-1; D is tentatively TRBD1 or TRBD2 (5 bases each). V was trimmed by 4 bases and J by 9 bases, leaving 25 bases between them. The V gene's germline CDR1 is SSHAT and CDR2 FNYEAQ (reference sequence). This CDR3 contains 17 residues.

This clonotype appeared a few times. The V and J genes are TRBV20-1 and TRBJ2-5, with 7 bases identical to TRBD1. Per germline, CDR1 DFQATT and CDR2 SNEGSKA (reference sequence). The CDR3 has 13 amino acids. Trimming removed 3 bases from V and 0 bases from J; junction bases left unmatched: 1. In DNA, the CDR3 is TGCAGTGCTAGTGGACAGGACCAAGAGACCCAGTACTTC. Translation gives CSASGQDQETQYF.

The chain carries TRBV6-5 and TRBJ2-2, with 7 bases aligning to TRBD1. Germline lookup yields CDR1 MNHEY and CDR2 SVGAGI. This CDR3 spans 18 amino acids. With V trimmed by 2 bases and J by 4 bases, 13 bases remained unmatched. The CDR3: CASSYPGTVGPLTGELFF. CDR3 DNA: TGTGCCAGCAGTTACCCCGGGACAGTCGGACCCCTCACCGGGGAGCTGTTTTTT.

This clonotype was counted between two and nine times. The rearrangement uses TRBV20-1 and TRBJ2-2; 9 bases map to TRBD1. The CDR3 spans 15 residues. The germline V gene encodes CDR1 DFQATT and CDR2 SNEGSKA (reference sequence). After removal of 3 bases from V and 7 bases from J, the junction contained 9 bases not matched to a gene. CDR3 sequence: CSASPRDRAGGELFF. The CDR3, as DNA: TGCAGTGCTAGCCCGAGGGACAGGGCTGGCGGGGAGCTGTTTTTT.

This sequence joins TRBV3-1 and TRBJ2-5; D remains ambiguous. The V gene lost 0 bases and the J gene lost 5 bases, with 10 bases spanning the gap. CDR1 LGHDT and CDR2 YNNKEL come from the germline V gene (reference sequence). The CDR3 length is 14 residues. DNA for the CDR3: TGTGCCAGCAGCCAAGAAGCTAGGTACGAGACCCAGTACTTC. Its translation: CASSQEARYETQYF.

This clonotype was seen many times. V gene TRBV2 combines with J gene TRBJ2-5; D remains ambiguous. The CDR3 is 16 residues long. Between the trimmed V and J ends, which lost 7 bases and 1 base, there was a span of 19 bases. Per germline, CDR1 SNHLY and CDR2 FYNNEI. The CDR3, as DNA: TGTGCCAGCACGGGTCTATCAGGAAGTCCCCAAGAGACCCAGTACTTC. It is translated as CASTGLSGSPQETQYF.